This is a list of T cell receptor beta chains from one sample in a study of radiation and T cells in renal cell carcinoma. Measured with immunoSEQ multiplex PCR; TCRdb has only the in-frame clones, and not every one. The sample contains about 130,000 clones, about 88% of which appear only once. Sequencing used blood, obtained from a patient whose treatment included radiotherapy and nephrectomy. The receptors here all came from a woman in her fifties or sixties with renal cell carcinoma. Each CDR3 is given with its conserved first and last residue. A D gene is named only where the DNA matches it firmly. Clone size is given for some rows only: seen once, a few or many times, or a class if the clone is expanded.

-	TRBV6-4	-	TRBJ2-3	TGTGCCAGCAGTGAGTCCGGGCACACAGATACGCAGTATTTT	CASSESGHTDTQYF
TRBD1	TRBV5-8	once	TRBJ1-5	TGTGCCAGCAGCCCCCTATCCGGGACAGGGGGCCCGGGGCATCAGCCCCAGCATTTT	CASSPLSGTGGPGHQPQHF
-	TRBV5-1	-	TRBJ2-3	TGCGCCAGCAGCTTGGTGGGGGCAGGAGATACGCAGTATTTT	CASSLVGAGDTQYF
-	TRBV5-6	once	TRBJ2-3	TGTGCCAGCAGCTTCCCCCCCAATACGCAGTATTTT	CASSFPPNTQYF
-	TRBV21-1	few	TRBJ1-1	TGTGCCAGCACTCCGGACAGGAGGGCTTTCTTT	CASTPDRRAFF
-	TRBV5-1	-	TRBJ2-1	TGCGCCAGCAGCTTTGAGGGGCGAGGGGATGAGCAGTTCTTC	CASSFEGRGDEQFF
-	TRBV10-3	-	TRBJ1-5	TGTGCCTCCCGCACGGGGGCTGGTCAGCCCCAGCATTTT	CASRTGAGQPQHF
-	TRBV19	-	TRBJ1-1	TGTGCCAGTAGTATAGATCGGCGGGGCTACACTGAAGCTTTCTTT	CASSIDRRGYTEAFF
-	TRBV6-1	-	TRBJ2-3	TGTGCCAGCAGTGAGGGAAGCACAGATACGCAGTATTTT	CASSEGSTDTQYF
-	TRBV19	-	TRBJ1-2	TGTGCCAGTAGGGCGGGGAGAGGAAAAATCGATCACTATGGCTACACCTTC	CASRAGRGKIDHYGYTF
-	TRBV5-1	-	TRBJ2-1	TGCGCCAGCAGACAAGCAGGGTCCCATGAGCAGTTCTTC	CASRQAGSHEQFF
-	TRBV7-9	once	TRBJ2-1	TGTGCCAGCGTTAGTGTATCCTACAATGAGCAGTTCTTC	CASVSVSYNEQFF
TRBD1	TRBV4-1	-	TRBJ1-4	TGCGCCAGCAGGAACGGACAGGGGGTAACTAATGAAAAACTGTTTTTT	CASRNGQGVTNEKLFF
-	TRBV29-1	-	TRBJ2-7	TGCAGCGTCGCAGGGGGGCCTCTCTACGAGCAGTACTTC	CSVAGGPLYEQYF
-	TRBV4-1	few	TRBJ1-1	TGCGCCAGCAGCCAAGCGTCACTCCTCGGTACTGAAGCTTTCTTT	CASSQASLLGTEAFF
TRBD1	TRBV18	few	TRBJ1-2	TGTGCCAGCTCCTCCGAGACAGGGGGCGTCTATGGCTACACCTTC	CASSSETGGVYGYTF
-	TRBV5-4	-	TRBJ1-2	TGTGCCAGCAGCTGGACCGGCCATAACTATGGCTACACCTTC	CASSWTGHNYGYTF
-	TRBV27	-	TRBJ1-2	TGTGCCAGCAGTTTCGGGTCGGAGGGCGGCTACACCTTC	CASSFGSEGGYTF
TRBD1	TRBV7-6	-	TRBJ1-5	TGTGCCAGCAGCGTCGACAGCAGGGGGTTAAAGCAGCCCCAGCATTTT	CASSVDSRGLKQPQHF
TRBD1	TRBV6-1	-	TRBJ1-3	TGTGCCGCCACCGACAGGGCCCTCTCTGGAAACACCATATATTTT	CAATDRALSGNTIYF
-	TRBV7-2	-	TRBJ2-5	TGTGCCAGCAGCTTAGACGTCGGACGGGGACAAGAGACCCAGTACTTC	CASSLDVGRGQETQYF
TRBD2	TRBV5-5	-	TRBJ2-2	TGTGCCAGCAGCTCCGGGACTAGCGGGGTCACCGGGGAGCTGTTTTTT	CASSSGTSGVTGELFF
TRBD2	TRBV9	-	TRBJ2-3	TGTGCCAGCGGACCTAGCGGGGGGGCCGGAGATACGCAGTATTTT	CASGPSGGAGDTQYF
-	TRBV7-2	-	TRBJ1-5	TGTGCCAGCAGCGGATCGCCGAATCAGCCCCAGCATTTT	CASSGSPNQPQHF
-	TRBV7-6	-	TRBJ1-5	TGTGCCAGCAGCGCGATCGGTAGCAATCAGCCCCAGCATTTT	CASSAIGSNQPQHF
TRBD1	TRBV2	-	TRBJ1-2	TGTGCCAGCAGTCTAACCGGACAGGGAAGATATGGCTACACCTTC	CASSLTGQGRYGYTF
-	TRBV5-4	-	TRBJ1-2	TGTGCCAGCAGCTTGGATCTTGGCGCCGCCAGCTATGGCTACACCTTC	CASSLDLGAASYGYTF
TRBD1	TRBV15	-	TRBJ1-2	TGTGCCACCAGCAGAGGGGCGGGAACGGGACAGGGTCGAACCGCCTATACGAGCTACACCTTC	CATSRGAGTGQGRTAYTSYTF
-	TRBV11-2	-	TRBJ1-1	TGTGCCAGCAGCATTGCAACTCAGGTTGGGACTGAAGCTTTCTTT	CASSIATQVGTEAFF
-	TRBV7-2	-	TRBJ1-2	TGTGCCAGCAGCTTAAGTCCTACGGAATCTAATGGCTACACCTTC	CASSLSPTESNGYTF
-	TRBV27	-	TRBJ2-2	TGTGCCAGCAGTCCTCAGGACACCGGGGAGCTGTTTTTT	CASSPQDTGELFF
-	TRBV6-1	-	TRBJ2-7	TGTGCCAGCATCCTGACGCAGAGCTCCTACGAGCAGTACTTC	CASILTQSSYEQYF
TRBD1	TRBV6-1	-	TRBJ1-1	TGTGCCAGCAGTGACAGGGGGCAGTACACTGAAGCTTTCTTT	CASSDRGQYTEAFF
TRBD1	TRBV7-6	-	TRBJ2-1	TGTGCCAGCAGTCAAGATAGGGACAGCCCCTCGAACAATGAGCAGTTCTTC	CASSQDRDSPSNNEQFF
-	TRBV19	-	TRBJ1-5	TGTGCCAGTAGTATAAATTGGGGGCAGGGGCCCCAGCATTTT	CASSINWGQGPQHF
-	TRBV19	-	TRBJ2-5	TGTGCCAGTAGTCCCCAGGTGATCCAAGAGACCCAGTACTTC	CASSPQVIQETQYF
TRBD1	TRBV5-1	-	TRBJ1-1	TGCGCCAGCAGCTTTCAGGGACAGGGGAGGCGAGAAGCTTTCTTT	CASSFQGQGRREAFF
-	TRBV6-5	-	TRBJ1-1	TGTGCCAGCAGTCACTTAACTCCGGGCCCCAGCACTGAAGCTTTCTTT	CASSHLTPGPSTEAFF
-	TRBV7-9	-	TRBJ2-7	TGTGCCAGCAGCCGAGGGGCAGGGGTGACCTACGAGCAGTACTTC	CASSRGAGVTYEQYF
-	TRBV1	once	TRBJ2-1	TGCACCAGCAGCCATGCGAGCGTGCGGGGATGGTTTCAGGATCCATCCCGCTCCTACAATGAGCAGTTCTTC	CTSSHASVRGWFQDPSRSYNEQFF
TRBD1	TRBV6-6	-	TRBJ1-2	TGTGCCAGCAGTTACTCCATGGACAGGGGTGGCTACACCTTC	CASSYSMDRGGYTF
-	TRBV4-3	-	TRBJ1-4	TGCGCCAGCAGCCAAGATCCAGGGCGGGGTAATGAAAAACTGTTTTTT	CASSQDPGRGNEKLFF
-	TRBV11-3	-	TRBJ2-1	TGTGCCAGCGGCCATGGAAGAGGGAGGGGACAACCTTACAATGAGCAGTTCTTC	CASGHGRGRGQPYNEQFF
TRBD2	TRBV6-5	-	TRBJ2-3	TGTGCCAGCAGTTACGATGGGACTAGCGGCACAGATACGCAGTATTTT	CASSYDGTSGTDTQYF
-	TRBV2	-	TRBJ1-1	TGTGCCAGCAGTGAAGCGGCTAAGGGAACCACTGAAGCTTTCTTT	CASSEAAKGTTEAFF
-	TRBV7-9	-	TRBJ2-1	TGTGCCAGCAGCCGTACGACTGGGGAATCGTTCTTC	CASSRTTGESFF
-	TRBV5-1	-	TRBJ1-4	TGCGCCAGCAGCTCAACCGGGACTATGGGCGAAAAACTGTTTTTT	CASSSTGTMGEKLFF
TRBD1	TRBV5-1	-	TRBJ2-2	TGCGCCAGCAGCTTTCGGGACAGTGCAACCGGGGAGCTGTTTTTT	CASSFRDSATGELFF